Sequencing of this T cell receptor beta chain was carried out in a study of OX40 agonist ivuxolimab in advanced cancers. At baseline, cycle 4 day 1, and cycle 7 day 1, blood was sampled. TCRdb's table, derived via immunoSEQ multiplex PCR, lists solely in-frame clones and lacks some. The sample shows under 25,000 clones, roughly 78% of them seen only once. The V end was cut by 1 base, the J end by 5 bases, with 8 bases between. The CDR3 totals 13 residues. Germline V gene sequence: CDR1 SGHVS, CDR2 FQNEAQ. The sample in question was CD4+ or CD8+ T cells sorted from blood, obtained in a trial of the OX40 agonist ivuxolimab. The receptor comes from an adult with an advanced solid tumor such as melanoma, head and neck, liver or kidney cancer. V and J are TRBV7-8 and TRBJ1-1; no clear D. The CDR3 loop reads CASSLELGTEAFF. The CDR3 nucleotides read TGTGCCAGCAGCTTAGAGTTGGGGACTGAAGCTTTCTTT.